This entry lists 6 T cell receptor beta chains sequenced from one sample in a study of vaccination and CD4 T cells after COVID-19. Oncomine TCR Beta short-read sequencing was applied to DNA from cultured CD4+ T cells. Cultured CD4+ T cells were the source of extracted genomic DNA. Each CDR3 protein gets one entry after TCRdb re-called the PCR reads with MiXCR. The sample lists 8,000 to 9,500 distinct CDR3 sequences, 35% occurring once. Treatment in this sample: approximately 10-day PBMC culture with coronavirus spike peptide pools or control peptides (ViraFEST assay). An unexposed donor provided the CD4+ T cells, which were collected before the COVID-19 pandemic (2011-2018). Their antigens remain unidentified. The sequenced material came from CD4+ T cells from blood, cultured in vitro. These receptors were collected from a human donor in good health.

The V call is TRBV6-5, the J call TRBJ2-7; D is possibly TRBD2 (5 bases). The V gene's germline CDR1 is MNHEY and CDR2 SVGAGI. Deletions cut 0 bases from V and 5 bases from J, with 20 bases between. This CDR3 is 17 amino acids long. The CDR3 spells CASSYSDRLKGLHEQYF. The DNA for the CDR3 is TGTGCCAGCAGTTACTCCGATCGACTAAAGGGTCTACACGAGCAGTACTTC.

The rearrangement uses TRBV27 and TRBJ1-1; 9 bases map to TRBD1. V gave up 5 bases and J gave up 7 bases; unmatched junction bases: 5. Germline values: CDR1 MNHEY, CDR2 SMNVEV (reference sequence). This CDR3 comprises 13 residues. DNA for the CDR3: TGTGCCAGCAGTAGACAGGGGGAAGGTGAAGCTTTCTTT. Amino acids: CASSRQGEGEAFF.

V usage is TRBV19 and J usage is TRBJ1-2; D may be TRBD1 (6 bases). CDR1 LNHDA and CDR2 SQIVND come from the germline V gene (reference sequence). CDR3 length: 15 residues. The V end lost 2 bases, the J end lost 3 bases, and 13 bases lay between the germline ends. CDR3 sequence (DNA): TGTGCCAGTAGTATAATGGGGGGCGCCGACTATGGCTACACCTTC. Translating gives CASSIMGGADYGYTF.

The chain links TRBV28 to TRBJ1-6; D might be TRBD1 (6 bases). Germline CDR1 and CDR2: MDHEN and SYDVKM. V was clipped by 1 base and J by 10 bases, with 11 bases between them. This CDR3 comprises 14 residues. CDR3 bases: TGTGCCAGCAGTTTATACAGGGAGGGATCACCCCTCCACTTT. Translating gives CASSLYREGSPLHF.

This clonotype is large (0.1 to 1%) within its sample. The chain couples TRBV27 to TRBJ1-1, with D possibly TRBD1 on 5 matching bases. CDR3 length: 12 residues. Trimming pared 6 bases from V and 6 bases from J, leaving 11 bases between. Germline-derived CDR1 and CDR2 are MNHEY and SMNVEV (reference sequence). This chain's CDR3 is CASRGTAPEAFF. The CDR3 nucleotides are TGTGCCAGCAGGGGGACGGCCCCTGAAGCTTTCTTT.

This chain uses TRBV11-2 with TRBJ2-1, with D perhaps being TRBD1 or TRBD2 (7 bases each). Trimming stripped 4 bases from V and 1 base from J, with 17 bases between. Germline lookup yields CDR1 SGHAT and CDR2 FQNNGV. The CDR3 loop spans 17 amino acids. Here the CDR3 DNA reads TGTGCCAGCAGCTCCCCTGAGCAGGGGGGGTCCTACAATGAGCAGTTCTTC. This gives the protein CASSSPEQGGSYNEQFF.